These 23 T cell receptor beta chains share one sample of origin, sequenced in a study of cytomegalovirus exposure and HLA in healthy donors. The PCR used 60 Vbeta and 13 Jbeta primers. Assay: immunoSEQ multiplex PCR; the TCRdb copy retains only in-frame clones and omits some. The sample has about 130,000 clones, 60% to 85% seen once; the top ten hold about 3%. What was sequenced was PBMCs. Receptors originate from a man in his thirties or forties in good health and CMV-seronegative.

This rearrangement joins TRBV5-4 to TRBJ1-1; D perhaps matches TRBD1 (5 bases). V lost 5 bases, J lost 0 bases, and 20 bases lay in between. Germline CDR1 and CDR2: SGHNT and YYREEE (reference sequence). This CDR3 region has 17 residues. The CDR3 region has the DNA TGTGCCAGCAGGCTAGGGGCAGGTTCCTTCATGAACACTGAAGCTTTCTTT. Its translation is CASRLGAGSFMNTEAFF.

The CDR3 spells CASSDRDRIKPNEAFF. CDR3 bases: TGTGCCAGCAGTGACCGGGACAGGATAAAACCTAATGAAGCTTTCTTT. The chain carries TRBV25-1 and TRBJ1-1; 8 bases match TRBD1. This CDR3 has 16 amino acids. CDR1 MGHDK and CDR2 SYGVNS come from the germline V gene. V lost 3 bases and J lost 7; bases outside the gene matches: 13.

CDR3 region: CASSLAGSLDEQFF. CDR3 coding DNA: TGTGCCAGCAGCTTAGCCGGGAGCTTAGATGAGCAGTTCTTC. The chain recombines TRBV11-2 with TRBJ2-1; TRBD2 might be the D (6 bases). Germline CDR1 SGHAT, CDR2 FQNNGV. Deletions cut 1 base from V and 8 bases from J, with 12 bases between. The CDR3 is made up of 14 amino acids.

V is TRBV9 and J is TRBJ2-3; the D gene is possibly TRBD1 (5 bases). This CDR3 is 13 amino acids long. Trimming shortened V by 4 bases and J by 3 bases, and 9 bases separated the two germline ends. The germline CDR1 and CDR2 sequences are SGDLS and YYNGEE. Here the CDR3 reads CASSPKGTDTQYF. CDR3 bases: TGTGCCAGCAGCCCGAAGGGGACAGATACGCAGTATTTT.

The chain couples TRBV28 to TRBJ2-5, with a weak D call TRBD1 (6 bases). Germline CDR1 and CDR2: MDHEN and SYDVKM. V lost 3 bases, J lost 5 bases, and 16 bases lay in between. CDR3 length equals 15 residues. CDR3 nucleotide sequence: TGTGCCAGCAGTTTGGGCAGGGGCCCCGCTGAGACCCAGTACTTC. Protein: CASSLGRGPAETQYF.

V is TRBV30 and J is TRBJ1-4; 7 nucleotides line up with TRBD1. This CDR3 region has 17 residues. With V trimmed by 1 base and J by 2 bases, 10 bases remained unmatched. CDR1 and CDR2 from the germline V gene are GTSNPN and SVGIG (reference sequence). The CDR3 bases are TGTGCCTGGAGTGGCCAGTCCCTACAGGGGACTAATGAAAAACTGTTTTTT. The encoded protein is CAWSGQSLQGTNEKLFF. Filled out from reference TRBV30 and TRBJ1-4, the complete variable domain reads SQTIHQWPATLVQPVGSPLSLECTVEGTSNPNLYWYRQAAGRGLQLLFYSVGIGQISSEVPQNLSASRPQDRQFILSSKKLLLSDSGFYLCAWSGQSLQGTNEKLFFGSGTQLSVL.

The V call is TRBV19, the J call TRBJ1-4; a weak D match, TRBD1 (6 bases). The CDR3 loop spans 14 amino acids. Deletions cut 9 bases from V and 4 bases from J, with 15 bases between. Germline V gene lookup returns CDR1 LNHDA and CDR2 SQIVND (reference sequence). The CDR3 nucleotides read TGTGCCAGCCGGGACACCGGGTATAATGAAAAACTGTTTTTT. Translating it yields CASRDTGYNEKLFF.

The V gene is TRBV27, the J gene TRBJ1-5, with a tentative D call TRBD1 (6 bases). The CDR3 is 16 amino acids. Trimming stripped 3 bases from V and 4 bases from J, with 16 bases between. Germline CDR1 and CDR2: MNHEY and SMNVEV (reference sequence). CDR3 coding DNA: TGTGCCAGCAGTTTGGGGTGGGGGGGGCCGAATCAGCCCCAGCATTTT. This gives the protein CASSLGWGGPNQPQHF.

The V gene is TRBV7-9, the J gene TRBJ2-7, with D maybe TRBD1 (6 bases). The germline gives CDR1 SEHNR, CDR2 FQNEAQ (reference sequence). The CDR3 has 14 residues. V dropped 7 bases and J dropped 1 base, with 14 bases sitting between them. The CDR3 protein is CASNPTDRSYEQYF. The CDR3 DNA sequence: TGTGCCAGCAACCCTACCGACAGGTCCTACGAGCAGTACTTC.

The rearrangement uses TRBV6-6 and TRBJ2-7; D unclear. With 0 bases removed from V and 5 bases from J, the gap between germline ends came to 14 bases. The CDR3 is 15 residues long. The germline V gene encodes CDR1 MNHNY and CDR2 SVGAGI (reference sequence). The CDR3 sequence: CASSYSSARRHEQYF. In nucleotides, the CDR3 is TGTGCCAGCAGTTACTCGAGCGCCCGTCGTCACGAGCAGTACTTC.

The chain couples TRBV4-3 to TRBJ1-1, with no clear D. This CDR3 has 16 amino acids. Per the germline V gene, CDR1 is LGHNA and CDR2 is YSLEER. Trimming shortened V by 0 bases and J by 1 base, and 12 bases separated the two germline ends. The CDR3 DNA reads TGCGCCAGCAGCCAAGAAGTCCAGGCGACGAACACTGAAGCTTTCTTT. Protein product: CASSQEVQATNTEAFF.

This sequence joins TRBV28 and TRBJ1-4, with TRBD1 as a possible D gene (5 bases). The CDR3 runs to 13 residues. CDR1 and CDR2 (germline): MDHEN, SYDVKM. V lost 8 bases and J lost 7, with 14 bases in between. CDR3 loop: CASGGAGGEKLFF. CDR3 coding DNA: TGTGCCAGCGGTGGGGCGGGAGGTGAAAAACTGTTTTTT.

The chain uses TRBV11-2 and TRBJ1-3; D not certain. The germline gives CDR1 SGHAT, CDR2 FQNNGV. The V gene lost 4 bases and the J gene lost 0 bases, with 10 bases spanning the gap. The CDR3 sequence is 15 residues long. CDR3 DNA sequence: TGTGCCAGCAGCTCTTCAGTCCTCTCTGGAAACACCATATATTTT. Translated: CASSSSVLSGNTIYF. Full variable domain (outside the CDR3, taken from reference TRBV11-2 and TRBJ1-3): EAGVAQSPRYKIIEKRQSVAFWCNPISGHATLYWYQQILGQGPKLLIQFQNNGVVDDSQLPKDRFSAERLKGVDSTLKIQPAKLEDSAVYLCASSSSVLSGNTIYFGEGSWLTVV.

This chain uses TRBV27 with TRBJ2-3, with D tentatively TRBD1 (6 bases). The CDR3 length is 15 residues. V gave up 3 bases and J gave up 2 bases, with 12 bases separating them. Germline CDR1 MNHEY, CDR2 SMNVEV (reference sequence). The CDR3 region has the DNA TGTGCCAGCAGTTTTCCTGGGACAACCACAGATACGCAGTATTTT. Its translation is CASSFPGTTTDTQYF.

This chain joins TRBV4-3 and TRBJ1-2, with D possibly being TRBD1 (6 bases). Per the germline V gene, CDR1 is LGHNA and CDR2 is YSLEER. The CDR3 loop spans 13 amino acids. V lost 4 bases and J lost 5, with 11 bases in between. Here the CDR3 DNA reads TGCGCCAGCAGCCCCAGGACAGCTTATGGCTACACCTTC. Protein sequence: CASSPRTAYGYTF.

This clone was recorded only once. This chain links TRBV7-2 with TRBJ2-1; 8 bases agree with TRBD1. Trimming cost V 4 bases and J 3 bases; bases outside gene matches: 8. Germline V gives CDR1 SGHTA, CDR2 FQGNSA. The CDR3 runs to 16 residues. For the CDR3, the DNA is TGTGCCAGCAGCTCCTCAGGGGGCCTAATCTACAATGAGCAGTTCTTC. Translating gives CASSSSGGLIYNEQFF.

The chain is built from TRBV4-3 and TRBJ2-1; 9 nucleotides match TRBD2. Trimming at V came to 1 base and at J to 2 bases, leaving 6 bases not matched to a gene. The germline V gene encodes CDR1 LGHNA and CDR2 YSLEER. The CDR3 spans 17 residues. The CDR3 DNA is TGCGCCAGCAGCCAAGTCATAGCGGGGGACCCCTACAATGAGCAGTTCTTC. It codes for CASSQVIAGDPYNEQFF.

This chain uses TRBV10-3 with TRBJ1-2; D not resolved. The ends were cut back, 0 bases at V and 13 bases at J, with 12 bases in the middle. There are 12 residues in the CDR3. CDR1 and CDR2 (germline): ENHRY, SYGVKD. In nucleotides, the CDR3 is TGTGCCATCAGTGAGTCGACTTCTTCCTCCACCTTC. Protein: CAISESTSSSTF.

CDR3 nucleotides: TGTGCCTGGAGTGTAGGCGGGGTCACAGATACGCAGTATTTT. Protein product: CAWSVGGVTDTQYF. This chain connects TRBV30 to TRBJ2-3; a possible D gene is TRBD2 (6 bases). Germline-derived CDR1 and CDR2 are GTSNPN and SVGIG (reference sequence). Trimming cost V 0 bases and J 2 bases, with 9 bases left between them. CDR3 size: 14 residues.

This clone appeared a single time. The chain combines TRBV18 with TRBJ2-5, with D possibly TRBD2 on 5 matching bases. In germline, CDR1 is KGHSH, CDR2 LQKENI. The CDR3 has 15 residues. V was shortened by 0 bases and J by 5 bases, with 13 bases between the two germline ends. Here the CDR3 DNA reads TGTGCCAGCTCACCACCAGGGAGTGTGGGGGAGACCCAGTACTTC. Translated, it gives CASSPPGSVGETQYF.

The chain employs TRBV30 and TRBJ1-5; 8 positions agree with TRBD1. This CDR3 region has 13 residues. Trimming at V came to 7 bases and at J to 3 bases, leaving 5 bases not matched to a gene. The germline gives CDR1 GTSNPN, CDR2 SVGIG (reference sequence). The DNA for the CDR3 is TGTGCCTTTACCAGGGGGCCCAATCAGCCCCAGCATTTT. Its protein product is CAFTRGPNQPQHF.

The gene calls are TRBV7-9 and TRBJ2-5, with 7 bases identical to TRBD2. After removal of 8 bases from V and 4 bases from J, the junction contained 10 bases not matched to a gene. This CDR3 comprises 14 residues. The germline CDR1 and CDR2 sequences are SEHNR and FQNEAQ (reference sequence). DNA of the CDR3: TGTGCCAGCGACCTTGGTACGGGGGGAGAGACCCAGTACTTC. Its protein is CASDLGTGGETQYF.

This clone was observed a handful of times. CDR3 coding DNA: TGTGCCAGCAGCTTGGTAGGAGGAGGGGCAGATACGCAGTATTTT. Encoded protein: CASSLVGGGADTQYF. The chain combines TRBV7-2 with TRBJ2-3, with D perhaps matching TRBD2 (6 bases). CDR3 length equals 15 residues. The ends were cut back, 3 bases at V and 4 bases at J, with 14 bases in the middle. The germline CDR1 and CDR2 sequences are SGHTA and FQGNSA.